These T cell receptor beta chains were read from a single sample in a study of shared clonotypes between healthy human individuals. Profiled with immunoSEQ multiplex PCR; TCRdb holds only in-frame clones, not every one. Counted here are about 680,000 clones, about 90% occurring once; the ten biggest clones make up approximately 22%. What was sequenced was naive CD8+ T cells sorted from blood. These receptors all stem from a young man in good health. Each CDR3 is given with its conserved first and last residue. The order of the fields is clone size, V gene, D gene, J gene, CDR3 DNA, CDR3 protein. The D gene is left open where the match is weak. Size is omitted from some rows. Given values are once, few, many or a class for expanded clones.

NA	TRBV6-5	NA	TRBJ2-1	TGTGCCAGCAGTTACGGGCAGGGAGTGAGTGAGCAGTTCTTC	CASSYGQGVSEQFF
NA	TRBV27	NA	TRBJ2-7	TGTGCCAGCAGTTTTAAGGCGTACTACGAGCAGTACTTC	CASSFKAYYEQYF
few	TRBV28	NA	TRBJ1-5	TGTGCCAGCAGACCTAGCAATCAGCCCCAGCATTTT	CASRPSNQPQHF
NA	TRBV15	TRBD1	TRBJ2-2	TGTGCCACCAGCGGACAGGGTAGCGGGGAGCTGTTTTTT	CATSGQGSGELFF
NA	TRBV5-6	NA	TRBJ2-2	TGTGCCAGCACCCTGGGCGGCGGGGAGCTGTTTTTT	CASTLGGGELFF
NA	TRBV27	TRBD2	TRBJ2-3	TGTGCCAGCACCCCCCCGGGACTAGCGAACACAGATACGCAGTATTTT	CASTPPGLANTDTQYF
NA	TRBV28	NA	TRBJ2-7	TGTGCCAGCAGTTTTTTTGGGAACGAGCAGTACTTC	CASSFFGNEQYF
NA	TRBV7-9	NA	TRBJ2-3	TGTGCCAGCAGCTCTAGTTTCGGGACAGATACGCAGTATTTT	CASSSSFGTDTQYF
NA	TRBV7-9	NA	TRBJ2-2	TGTGCCAGCAGCTTAAGCCCGGCGGAGCTGTTTTTT	CASSLSPAELFF
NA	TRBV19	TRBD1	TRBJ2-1	TGTGCCAGTAATTGGCAGGGGGACAATGAGCAGTTCTTC	CASNWQGDNEQFF
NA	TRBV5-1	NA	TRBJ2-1	TGCGCCAGCAGCTTGGTTACTAGAAAGTATCAGTACTCCTACAATGAGCAGTTCTTC	CASSLVTRKYQYSYNEQFF
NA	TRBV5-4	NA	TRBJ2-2	TGTGCCAGCACAACGGGCGCAGCCAGTGGCACCGGGGAGCTGTTTTTT	CASTTGAASGTGELFF
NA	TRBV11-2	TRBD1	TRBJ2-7	TGTGCCAGCAGCTCTACCGGGACAGGCTTCTACGAGCAGTACTTC	CASSSTGTGFYEQYF
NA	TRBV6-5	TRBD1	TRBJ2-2	TGTGCCAGCAGCACTTCAGGGGGAAACACCGGGGAGCTGTTTTTT	CASSTSGGNTGELFF
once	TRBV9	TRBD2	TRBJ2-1	TGTGCCAGCAGCGTAGGGCTAGCGGGAGGCCCACGGGATGAGCAGTTCTTC	CASSVGLAGGPRDEQFF
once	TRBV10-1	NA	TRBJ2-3	TGCGCCAGCAGTGACGGTCTCACAGATACGCAGTATTTT	CASSDGLTDTQYF
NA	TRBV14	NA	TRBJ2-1	TGTGCCAGCAGCTCCTACACCAATGAGCAGTTCTTC	CASSSYTNEQFF
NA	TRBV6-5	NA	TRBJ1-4	TGTGCCAGCAGATACGACAGGACCTCAAATGAAAAACTGTTTTTT	CASRYDRTSNEKLFF
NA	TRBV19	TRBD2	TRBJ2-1	TGTGCCAGTAGTATAGGGGGACTAGCGGGAGGGATTTACAATGAGCAGTTCTTC	CASSIGGLAGGIYNEQFF
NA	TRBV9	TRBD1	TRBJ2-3	TGTGCCAGCAGCCCTTCGTGGGGTGACAGGGACACAGATACGCAGTATTTT	CASSPSWGDRDTDTQYF
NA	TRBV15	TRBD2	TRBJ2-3	TGTGCCACCAGCGGCAGACTAGCGGGAGGATACACAGATACGCAGTATTTT	CATSGRLAGGYTDTQYF
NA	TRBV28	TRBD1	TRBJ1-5	TGTGCCAGCAGTTTATCCGAGACAGGGTTCAGGAATCAGCCCCAGCATTTT	CASSLSETGFRNQPQHF
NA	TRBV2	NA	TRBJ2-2	TGTGCCAGCACCGCAGGGAGAAACACCGGGGAGCTGTTTTTT	CASTAGRNTGELFF
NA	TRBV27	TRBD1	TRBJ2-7	TGTGCCAGCAGTCCTCGGGACAGGGCCGACGAGCAGTACTTC	CASSPRDRADEQYF
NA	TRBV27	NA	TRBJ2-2	TGTGCCAGCTCCGGCGCCTTCGGGGAGCTGTTTTTT	CASSGAFGELFF
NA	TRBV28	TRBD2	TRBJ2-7	TGTGCCAGCAGTCCAGGGACTAGCGGGAGAATGTCACACGAGCAGTACTTC	CASSPGTSGRMSHEQYF
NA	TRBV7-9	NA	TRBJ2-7	TGTGCCAGCAGCTTAGTAATCCGGAACGAGCAGTACTTC	CASSLVIRNEQYF
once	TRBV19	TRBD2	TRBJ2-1	TGTGCCAGTAGTATCACGTGGCTAGCGGGAGGTTTGTCTAACAATGAGCAGTTCTTC	CASSITWLAGGLSNNEQFF